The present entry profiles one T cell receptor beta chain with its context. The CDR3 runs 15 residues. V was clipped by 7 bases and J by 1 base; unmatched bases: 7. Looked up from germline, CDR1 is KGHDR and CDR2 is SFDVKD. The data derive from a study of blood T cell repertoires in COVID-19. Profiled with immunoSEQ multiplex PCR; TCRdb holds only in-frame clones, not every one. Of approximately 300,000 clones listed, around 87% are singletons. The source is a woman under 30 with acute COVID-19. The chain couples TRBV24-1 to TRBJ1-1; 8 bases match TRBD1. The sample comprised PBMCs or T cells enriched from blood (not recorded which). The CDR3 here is CATRSGQVGNTEAFF. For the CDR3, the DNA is TGTGCCACCAGATCGGGACAGGTGGGGAACACTGAAGCTTTCTTT.